This T cell receptor beta chain was captured in a study of vaccination and CD4 T cells after COVID-19. Across the whole study: SARS-CoV-2 positivity in convalescent patients was established by nasal swab PCR; some 10 had mild and one severe disease.

Treatment reported: approximately 11-day PBMC culture with coronavirus spike peptide pools or control peptides (ViraFEST assay). This clonotype turned up a few times. Its antigen is not identified. Sequenced with the Oncomine TCR Beta short-read assay was DNA taken from cultured CD4+ T cells. Extraction of genomic DNA was performed on cultured CD4+ T cells. Each CDR3 protein is one row after TCRdb ran MiXCR on the PCR reads. The table shows roughly 20,000 distinct CDR3 sequences, with around 58% occurring only once. Study observations and caveats: Looking at convalescent patients, 304 of their 307 vaccine-specific clones were spike mono-reactive.

This CDR3 is built from 15 residues. Trimming removed 1 base from V and 4 bases from J; junction bases left unmatched: 8. From germline, CDR1 is GTSNPN and CDR2 SVGIG (reference sequence). V usage is TRBV30 and J usage is TRBJ1-2; 8 bases map to TRBD1. Sequenced input: CD4+ T cells from blood, cultured in vitro. This TCR was sampled from a human donor who had recovered from COVID-19. Here the CDR3 DNA reads TGTGCCTGGAGTGCTGGGTGGGACAGGCCCTATGGCTACACCTTC. This encodes CAWSAGWDRPYGYTF.